Shown below are 3 T cell receptor beta chains from a single sample sequenced in a study of spatial heterogeneity in lung cancer. Time point of the sample: sample taken at primary tumor resection. TCRdb itself ran the 5' RACE reads through MiXCR, one entry per CDR3 protein. The data show around 63,000 distinct CDR3 sequences, roughly 6.4% seen once. This specimen was PBMCs, taken at surgery. These receptors all come from a female donor with early-stage non-small cell lung cancer.

This clonotype was seen at least ten times. The CDR3 is CASRRGSGIVETQYF. CDR3 in DNA: TGTGCCAGCAGGCGGGGGTCGGGTATCGTAGAGACCCAGTACTTC. This chain links TRBV2 with TRBJ2-5; 7 bases agree with TRBD2. Germline V gene data show CDR1 as SNHLY and CDR2 as FYNNEI. This CDR3 has 15 amino acids. V was pared by 6 bases and J by 4 bases, with 11 bases of the junction left unmatched.

The table lists this clonotype with many counts. This CDR3 reads CASSLVAGPYEQYV. The CDR3 region has the DNA TGTGCCAGCAGCTTAGTAGCAGGGCCCTACGAGCAGTACGTC. The chain is built from TRBV7-9 and TRBJ2-7; tentative D call: TRBD1 (5 bases). The length of the CDR3 is 14 residues. V was pared by 1 base and J by 2 bases, with 9 bases between. From germline, CDR1 is SEHNR and CDR2 FQNEAQ (reference sequence).

This clonotype has at least ten counts. This chain connects TRBV29-1 to TRBJ2-4, with 14 bases that match TRBD2. From germline, CDR1 is SQVTM and CDR2 ANQGSEA. V shed 5 bases, J shed 0 bases, and the junction held 9 bases outside the gene matches. The CDR3 is 18 amino acids. CDR3 DNA sequence: TGCAGCGTTCGTACCGGGACTAGCGGGGGTCTAGCCAAAAACATTCAGTACTTC. As protein: CSVRTGTSGGLAKNIQYF.